The 9 T cell receptor beta chains below come from one sample, sequenced in a study of blood T cells in healthy people across ages. The second PCR ran about 6 to 11 cycles with a sample-barcoded 5' primer and J-beta primers. Each CDR3 protein gets one entry after TCRdb re-called the 5' RACE reads with MiXCR. The table lists about a million distinct CDR3 sequences, about 48% of them singletons. The sequenced material came from blood. These receptors all stem from a man aged 30 to 45 in good health.

The table lists this clonotype with a few counts. The CDR3 sequence: CASSLGAGTKEQYF. CDR3 nucleotide sequence: TGTGCCAGCAGCTTAGGGGCTGGGACAAAGGAGCAGTACTTC. This chain links TRBV7-2 with TRBJ2-5, with D perhaps matching TRBD1 (6 bases). The CDR3 has 14 amino acids. The V end lost 1 base, the J end lost 11 bases, and 17 bases lay between the germline ends. Looked up from germline, CDR1 is SGHTA and CDR2 is FQGNSA.

This clonotype was detected a few times. The chain is built from TRBV4-2 and TRBJ2-5, with 12 bases fitting TRBD2. There are 16 residues in the CDR3. Germline values: CDR1 LGHNA, CDR2 YNFKEQ. Germline trimming cut 3 bases from V and 3 bases from J; bases unmatched to any gene: 5. CDR3 sequence: CASSHASGGAKETQYF. DNA of the CDR3: TGTGCCAGCAGCCACGCTAGCGGGGGGGCGAAAGAGACCCAGTACTTC.

This clonotype was found a few times. The genes are TRBV7-7 and TRBJ2-5; TRBD1 or TRBD2 may be the D gene (5 bases each). This CDR3 spans 10 amino acids. Germline V gives CDR1 SSHAT, CDR2 FNYEAQ (reference sequence). CDR3 amino acids: CATGAETQYF. Here the CDR3 DNA reads TGTGCTACCGGGGCGGAGACCCAGTACTTC.

V is TRBV20-1 and J is TRBJ2-5; maybe TRBD2 (6 bases). The CDR3 loop spans 15 amino acids. V was trimmed by 1 base and J by 6 bases, leaving 18 bases between them. Germline CDR1 reads DFQATT; CDR2 reads SNEGSKA (reference sequence). The CDR3 loop is CSARAGTGSAKTQYF. The DNA of the CDR3 is TGCAGTGCTAGAGCCGGGACTGGCAGCGCGAAGACCCAGTACTTC.

The rearrangement links TRBV12-3 or TRBV12-4 to TRBJ1-2; no firm D call. Trimming removed 6 bases at V and 3 bases at J, with 11 bases between. This CDR3 region has 13 residues. The CDR3 loop reads CASSRPAHYGYTF. The DNA of the CDR3 is TGTGCCAGCAGCCGACCCGCACACTATGGCTACACCTTC.

The V and J genes are TRBV12-3 or TRBV12-4 and TRBJ2-7; no clear D gene. The V end lost 5 bases, the J end lost 2 bases, and 16 bases lay between the germline ends. The CDR3 consists of 15 residues. CDR3 in amino acids: CASSPPNRRPYEQYF. Written as DNA, the CDR3 is TGTGCCAGCAGTCCCCCTAACCGAAGGCCCTACGAGCAGTACTTC.

The chain uses TRBV20-1 and TRBJ2-7, with unresolved D. The CDR3 sequence is 14 residues long. Per the germline V gene, CDR1 is DFQATT and CDR2 is SNEGSKA (reference sequence). The germline V and J ends were trimmed by 0 bases and 2 bases, with 11 bases remaining between them. For the CDR3, the DNA is TGCAGTGCTAGAGATTTCCACGGTACCTACGAGCAGTACTTC. Its protein is CSARDFHGTYEQYF.

This clonotype was counted a few times. The chain has TRBV5-5 and TRBJ2-5; 7 bases fit TRBD1. With V trimmed by 2 bases and J by 2 bases, 3 bases remained unmatched. The CDR3 covers 14 residues. Germline V lookup: CDR1 SGHKS, CDR2 YYEKEE (reference sequence). CDR3 bases: TGTGCCAGCAGCTTTACAGGGGTACAAGAGACCCAGTACTTC. The encoded protein is CASSFTGVQETQYF.

The genes are TRBV3-1 and TRBJ1-2; D possibly corresponds to TRBD1 (6 bases). Germline V gene sequence: CDR1 LGHDT, CDR2 YNNKEL (reference sequence). This CDR3 comprises 16 residues. V was cut by 3 bases and J by 6 bases, with 20 bases left in between. CDR3 in DNA: TGTGCCAGCAGCCAGCTCGTACAGGGTGGAAGAAATGGCTACACCTTC. Amino acid sequence: CASSQLVQGGRNGYTF.